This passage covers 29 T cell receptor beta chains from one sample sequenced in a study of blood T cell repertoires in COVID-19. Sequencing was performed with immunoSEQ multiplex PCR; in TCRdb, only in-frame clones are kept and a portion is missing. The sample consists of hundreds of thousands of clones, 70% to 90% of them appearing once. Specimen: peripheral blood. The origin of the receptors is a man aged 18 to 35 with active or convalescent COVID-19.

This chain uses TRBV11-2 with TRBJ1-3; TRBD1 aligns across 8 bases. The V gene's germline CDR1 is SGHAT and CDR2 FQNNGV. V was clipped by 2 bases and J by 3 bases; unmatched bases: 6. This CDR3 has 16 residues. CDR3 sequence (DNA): TGTGCCAGCAGCTTACCGGACAGGGCTTTTGGAAACACCATATATTTT. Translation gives CASSLPDRAFGNTIYF.

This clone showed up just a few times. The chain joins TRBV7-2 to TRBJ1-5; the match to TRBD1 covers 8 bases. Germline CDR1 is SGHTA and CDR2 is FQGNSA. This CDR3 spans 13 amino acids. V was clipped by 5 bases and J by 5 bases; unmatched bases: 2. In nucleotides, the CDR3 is TGTGCCAGCAGCCCGGACAGGGATCAGCCCCAGCATTTT. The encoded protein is CASSPDRDQPQHF.

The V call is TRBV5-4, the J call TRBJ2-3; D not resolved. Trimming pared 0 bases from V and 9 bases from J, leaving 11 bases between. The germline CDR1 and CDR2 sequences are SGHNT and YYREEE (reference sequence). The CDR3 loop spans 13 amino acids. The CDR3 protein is CASSLGSGGTQYF. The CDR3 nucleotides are TGTGCCAGCAGCTTGGGGTCAGGTGGGACGCAGTATTTT.

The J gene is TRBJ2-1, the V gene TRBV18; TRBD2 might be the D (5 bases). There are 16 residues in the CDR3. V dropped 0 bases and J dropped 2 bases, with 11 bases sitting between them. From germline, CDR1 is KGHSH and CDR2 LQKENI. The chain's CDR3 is CASSPPPGSPYNEQFF. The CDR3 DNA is TGTGCCAGCTCACCACCCCCGGGGTCCCCCTACAATGAGCAGTTCTTC.

CDR3: CASSQWRETQYF. CDR3 nucleotide sequence: TGTGCCAGCAGCCAATGGAGGGAGACCCAGTACTTC. J is TRBJ2-5 and V is TRBV3-1 (or the pseudogene TRBV3-2); tentative D call: TRBD2 (5 bases). This CDR3 region has 12 residues. Germline values: CDR1 LGHDT, CDR2 YNNKEL (reference sequence). V was trimmed by 2 bases and J by 5 bases, leaving 6 bases between them.

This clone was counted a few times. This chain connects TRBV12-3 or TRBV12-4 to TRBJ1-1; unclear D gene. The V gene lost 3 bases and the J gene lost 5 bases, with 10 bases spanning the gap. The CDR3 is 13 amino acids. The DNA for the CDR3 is TGTGCCAGCAGTTTTATCGGGTCTACTGAAGCTTTCTTT. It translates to CASSFIGSTEAFF.

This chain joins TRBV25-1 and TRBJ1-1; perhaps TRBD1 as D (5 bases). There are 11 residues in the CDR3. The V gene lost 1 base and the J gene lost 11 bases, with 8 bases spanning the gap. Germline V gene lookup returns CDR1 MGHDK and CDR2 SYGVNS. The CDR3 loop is CASSELGGAFF. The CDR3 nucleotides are TGTGCCAGCAGTGAATTGGGGGGGGCTTTCTTT.

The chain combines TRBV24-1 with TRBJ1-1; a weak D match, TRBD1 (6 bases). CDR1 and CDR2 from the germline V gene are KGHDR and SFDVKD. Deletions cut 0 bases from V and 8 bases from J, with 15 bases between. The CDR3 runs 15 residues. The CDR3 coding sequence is TGTGCCACCAGTGATTTGGACCGTTTAAGGGGGGAAGCTTTCTTT. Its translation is CATSDLDRLRGEAFF.

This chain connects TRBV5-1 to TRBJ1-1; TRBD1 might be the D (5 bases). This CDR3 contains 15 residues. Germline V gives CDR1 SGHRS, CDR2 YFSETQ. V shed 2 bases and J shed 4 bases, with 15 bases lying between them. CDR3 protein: CASSFGPLGGTEAFF. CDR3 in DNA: TGCGCCAGCAGCTTTGGCCCGTTGGGGGGCACTGAAGCTTTCTTT.

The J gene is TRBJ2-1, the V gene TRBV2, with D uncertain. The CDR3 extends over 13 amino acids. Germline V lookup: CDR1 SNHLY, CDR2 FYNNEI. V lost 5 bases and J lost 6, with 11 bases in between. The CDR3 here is CASSRFVVNEQFF. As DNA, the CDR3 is TGTGCCAGCAGTCGTTTTGTCGTCAATGAGCAGTTCTTC.

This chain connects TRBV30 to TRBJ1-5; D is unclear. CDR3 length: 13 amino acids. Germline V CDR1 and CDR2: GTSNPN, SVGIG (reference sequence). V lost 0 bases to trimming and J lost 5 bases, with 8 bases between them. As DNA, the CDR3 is TGTGCCTGGAGTGTTGACACTGATCAGCCCCAGCATTTT. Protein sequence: CAWSVDTDQPQHF.

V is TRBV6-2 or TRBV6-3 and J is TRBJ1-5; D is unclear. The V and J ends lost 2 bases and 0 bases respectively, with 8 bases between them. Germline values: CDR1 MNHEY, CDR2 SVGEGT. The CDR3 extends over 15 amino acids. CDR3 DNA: TGTGCCAGCAGTTACGGAGGGTTTAGCAATCAGCCCCAGCATTTT. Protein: CASSYGGFSNQPQHF.

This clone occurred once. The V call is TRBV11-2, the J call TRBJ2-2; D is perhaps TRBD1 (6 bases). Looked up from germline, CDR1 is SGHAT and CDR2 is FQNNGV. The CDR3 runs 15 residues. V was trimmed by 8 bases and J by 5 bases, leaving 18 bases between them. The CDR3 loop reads CASAPGGVGTGELFF. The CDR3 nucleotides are TGTGCCAGCGCCCCTGGGGGCGTAGGAACCGGGGAGCTGTTTTTT.

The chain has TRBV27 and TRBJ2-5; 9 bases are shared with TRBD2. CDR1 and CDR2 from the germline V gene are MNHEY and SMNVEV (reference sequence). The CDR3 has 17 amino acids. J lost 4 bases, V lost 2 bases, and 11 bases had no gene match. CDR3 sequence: CASSLLGASGMGETQYF. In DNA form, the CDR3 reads TGTGCCAGCAGTTTACTCGGGGCTAGCGGGATGGGAGAGACCCAGTACTTC.

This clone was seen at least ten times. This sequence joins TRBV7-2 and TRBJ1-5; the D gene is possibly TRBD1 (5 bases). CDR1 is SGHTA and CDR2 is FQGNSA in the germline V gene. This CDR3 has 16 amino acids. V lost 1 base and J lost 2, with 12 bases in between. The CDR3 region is CASSLGTGRGNQPQHF. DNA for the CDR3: TGTGCCAGCAGCTTAGGCACGGGCAGGGGCAATCAGCCCCAGCATTTT. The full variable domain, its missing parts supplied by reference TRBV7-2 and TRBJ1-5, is GAGVSQSPSNKVTEKGKDVELRCDPISGHTALYWYRQSLGQGLEFLIYFQGNSAPDKSGLPSDRFSAERTGGSVSTLTIQRTQQEDSAVYLCASSLGTGRGNQPQHFGDGTRLSIL.

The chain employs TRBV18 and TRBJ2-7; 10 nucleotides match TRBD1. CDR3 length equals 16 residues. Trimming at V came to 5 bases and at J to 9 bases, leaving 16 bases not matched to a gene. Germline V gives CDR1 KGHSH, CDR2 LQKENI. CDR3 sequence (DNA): TGTGCCAGCTCATCCGCTTCGCCGGGACAGGGGACAAGGCAGTACTTC. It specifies CASSSASPGQGTRQYF.

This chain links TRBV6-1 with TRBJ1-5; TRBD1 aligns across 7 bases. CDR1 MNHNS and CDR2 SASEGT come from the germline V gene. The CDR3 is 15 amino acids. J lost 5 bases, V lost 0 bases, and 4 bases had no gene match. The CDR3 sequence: CASSEAGGRYQPQHF. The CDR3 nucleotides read TGTGCCAGCAGTGAAGCAGGGGGCAGGTATCAGCCCCAGCATTTT.

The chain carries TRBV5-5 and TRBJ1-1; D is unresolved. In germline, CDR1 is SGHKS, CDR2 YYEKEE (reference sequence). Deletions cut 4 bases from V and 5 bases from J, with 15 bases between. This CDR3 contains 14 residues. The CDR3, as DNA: TGTGCCAGCAGCCGTTTGGGTCCGGGTACTGAAGCTTTCTTT. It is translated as CASSRLGPGTEAFF. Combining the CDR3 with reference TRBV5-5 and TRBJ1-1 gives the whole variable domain DAGVTQSPTHLIKTRGQQVTLRCSPISGHKSVSWYQQVLGQGPQFIFQYYEKEERGRGNFPDRFSARQFPNYSSELNVNALLLGDSALYLCASSRLGPGTEAFFGQGTRLTVV.

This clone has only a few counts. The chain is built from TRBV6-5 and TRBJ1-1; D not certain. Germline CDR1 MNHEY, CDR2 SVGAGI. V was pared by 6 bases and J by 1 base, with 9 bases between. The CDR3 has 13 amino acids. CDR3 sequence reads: CASRMEKNTEAFF. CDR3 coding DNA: TGTGCCAGCAGGATGGAGAAGAACACTGAAGCTTTCTTT.

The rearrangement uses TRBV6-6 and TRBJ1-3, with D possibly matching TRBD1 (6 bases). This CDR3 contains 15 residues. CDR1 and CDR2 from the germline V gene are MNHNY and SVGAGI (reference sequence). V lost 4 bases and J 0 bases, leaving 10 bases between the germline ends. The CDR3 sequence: CASSFQQGSGNTIYF. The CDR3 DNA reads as TGTGCCAGCAGTTTTCAACAGGGCTCTGGAAACACCATATATTTT.

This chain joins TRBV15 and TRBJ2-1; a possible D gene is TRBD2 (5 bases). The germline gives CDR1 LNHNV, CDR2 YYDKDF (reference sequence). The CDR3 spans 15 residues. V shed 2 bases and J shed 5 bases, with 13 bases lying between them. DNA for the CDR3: TGTGCCACCAGCAGACCGATACAGAGGGACAATGAGCAGTTCTTC. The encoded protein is CATSRPIQRDNEQFF.

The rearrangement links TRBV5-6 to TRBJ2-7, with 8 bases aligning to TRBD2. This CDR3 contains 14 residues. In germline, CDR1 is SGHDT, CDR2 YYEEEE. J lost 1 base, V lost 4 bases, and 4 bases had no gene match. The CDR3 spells CASSTGLESYEQYF. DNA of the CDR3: TGTGCCAGCAGCACGGGACTAGAGTCCTACGAGCAGTACTTC.

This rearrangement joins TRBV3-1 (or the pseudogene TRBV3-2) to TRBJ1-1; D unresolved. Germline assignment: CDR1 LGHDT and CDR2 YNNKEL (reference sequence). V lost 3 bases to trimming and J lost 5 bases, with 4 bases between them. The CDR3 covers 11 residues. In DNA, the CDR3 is TGTGCCAGCAGCCACCAGACTGAAGCTTTCTTT. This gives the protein CASSHQTEAFF.

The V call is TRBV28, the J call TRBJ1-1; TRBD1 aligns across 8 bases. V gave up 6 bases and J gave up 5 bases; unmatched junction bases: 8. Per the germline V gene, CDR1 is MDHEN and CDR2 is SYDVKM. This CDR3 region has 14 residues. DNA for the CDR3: TGTGCCAGCAGGCCTGCAGGGGGCCGAACTGAAGCTTTCTTT. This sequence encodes CASRPAGGRTEAFF.

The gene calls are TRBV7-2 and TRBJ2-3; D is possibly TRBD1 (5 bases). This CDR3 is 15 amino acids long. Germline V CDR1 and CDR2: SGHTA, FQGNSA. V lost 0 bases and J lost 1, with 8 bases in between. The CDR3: CASSLAGVGTDTQYF. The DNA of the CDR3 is TGTGCCAGCAGCTTAGCAGGGGTGGGCACAGATACGCAGTATTTT.

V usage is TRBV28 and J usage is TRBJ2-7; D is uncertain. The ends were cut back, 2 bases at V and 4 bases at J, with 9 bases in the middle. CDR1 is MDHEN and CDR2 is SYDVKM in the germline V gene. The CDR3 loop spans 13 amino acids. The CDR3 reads CASSLMSVYEQYF. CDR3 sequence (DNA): TGTGCCAGCAGTTTAATGTCAGTTTACGAGCAGTACTTC.

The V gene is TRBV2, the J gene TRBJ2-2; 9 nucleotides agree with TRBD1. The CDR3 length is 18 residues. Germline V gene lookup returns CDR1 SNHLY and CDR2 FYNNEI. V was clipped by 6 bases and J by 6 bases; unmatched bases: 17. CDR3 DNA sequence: TGTGCCAGCAGCAGATTAGCCCGGGACAGGGTAAATGCCGGGGAGCTGTTTTTT. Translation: CASSRLARDRVNAGELFF.

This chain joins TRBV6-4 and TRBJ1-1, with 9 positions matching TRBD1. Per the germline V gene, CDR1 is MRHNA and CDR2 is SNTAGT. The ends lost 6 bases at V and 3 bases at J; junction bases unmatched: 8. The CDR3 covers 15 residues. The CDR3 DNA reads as TGTGCCAGCAGGGCAATGACAGGGGGAGACACTGAAGCTTTCTTT. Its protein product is CASRAMTGGDTEAFF.

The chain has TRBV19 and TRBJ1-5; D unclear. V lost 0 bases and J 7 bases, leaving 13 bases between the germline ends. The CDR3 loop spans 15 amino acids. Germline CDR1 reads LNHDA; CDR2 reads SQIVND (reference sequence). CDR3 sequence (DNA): TGTGCCAGTAGTATAGACACGGCGGGGAACCAGCCCCAGCATTTT. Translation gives CASSIDTAGNQPQHF.